This T cell receptor (delta chain) comes out of a study of gamma-delta chains in newborns, infants, children (dated by TCRdb to the late 2010s). The study in broad terms: According to the study title, microbial exposure causes polyclonal expansion of innate gammadelta T cells right after birth. Right after human newborns were born, the researchers looked at the way microbial exposure shaped their populations of innate gammadelta T cells.

TCRdb shows the sequencer as Illumina MiSeq. Clonotypes were called again by TCRdb from the public reads via CATT, and duplicate nucleotide sequences were then merged into one entry. The sample profile shows 10,000 to 14,000 delta-chain clones; about 8.6% of them were found once. The top ten clones comprise roughly 3.8% of the sample. This clone was observed a few times. Its antigen is still unknown. A clone one base away is much larger, so this may be a read error. CDR1 and CDR2 are read off the germline V gene as GEAIGNYY and EKD. V trim: 2 bases; J trim: 6 bases; unmatched bases: 2. The CDR3 covers 15 residues, taking in both the cysteine and the phenylalanine. The entry retains the CDR3 DNA only, 45 bases that are in frame from base 1.

This receptor chain uses TRDV2 and TRDJ2; TRDD3 matches 13 bases in the middle. The origin of this receptor is a child who was a newborn, infant or young child, either healthy, febrile or measles-vaccinated (not recorded which). Sequencing was performed on blood. The DNA sequence is given as TGTGCCTGTGACATACTGGGGGATACGCCAGCACAACTCTTCTTT. Its protein reads: CACDILGDTPAQLFF.